Detailed here is one T cell receptor beta chain. These data belong to a study of blood T cell repertoires in COVID-19. The protocol was immunoSEQ multiplex PCR, while the TCRdb copy is restricted to in-frame clones and leaves out a portion. This table holds about 500,000 clones, around 90% found once. From germline, CDR1 is SNHLY and CDR2 FYNNEI. The CDR3 runs 15 residues. V was clipped by 8 bases and J by 3 bases; unmatched bases: 9. The TCR originated in a woman between 45 and 65 years old with COVID-19, enrolled during active disease. Material: peripheral blood. The chain employs TRBV2 and TRBJ1-3; 8 nucleotides match TRBD1. CDR3 sequence reads: CASHPDRVRGNTIYF. The CDR3 nucleotides are TGTGCCAGCCATCCGGACAGGGTGCGTGGAAACACCATATATTTT.